This TCR beta chain was sequenced in a study of shared clonotypes between healthy human individuals (dated by TCRdb to the early 2020s). As for the study more broadly: A couple of women and three men aged 18 to 49 years were included in the cohort. For each donor, three plates each were used for CD4 naive and CD4 memory, two plates were used for CD8 naive, and one plate was used for CD8 memory. Blood TCR repertoires of roughly 5 healthy adults were deeply sequenced to estimate repertoire size and the extent of clonotype sharing between individuals. To increase sequencing depth and limit assay-specific biases, different laboratories used diverse techniques to prepare libraries and sequence TCR repertoires. Each donor's leukapheresis produced roughly between roughly 0.85 and 9 billion PBMCs.

CD8 naive samples were CD45RO-negative cells positively selected for CCR7, giving a CD45RA+CCR7+ population that excluded TemRA cells. The donors were healthy, HIV-negative adults who had no recently reported acute infections or vaccinations. Every donor was a Caucasian adult residing in Nashville, Tennessee, USA. Blood was obtained by leukapheresis, after which PBMCs were separated by Ficoll-Histopaque density gradient centrifugation and cryopreserved in liquid nitrogen vapor phase. Analytical flow cytometry was used to check the purity and quantity of each magnetically sorted T cell population. Genomic DNA was isolated from every sorted fraction and measured by UV absorbance on a Nanodrop 2000c. TCR CDR3 regions were amplified from genomic DNA by multiplex PCR using the deep immunoSEQ assay. For each cell subset, the extracted genomic DNA was distributed evenly across all wells of several immunoSEQ 96-well plates, and each plate served as one replicate. For sorted subsets, each replicate PCR was loaded with about 0.2 ug genomic DNA, equivalent to approximately 33,000 T cell genomes. The purified libraries were quantified using a Qubit 3.0 fluorometer, sized with a Bioanalyzer 2100, and then quantified again using the KAPA Library Quantification kit. Each immunoSEQ 96-well plate was sequenced on its own single-read 150-cycle Illumina NextSeq 550 flow cell. As for how the authors treated the data: Because the immunoSEQ output held only junctional sequences and lacked quality scores, the filtering could not match the filtering applied to full-length reads. To assign V/J genes and CDR3, sequences were annotated using PyIR, a Python wrapper for IgBLAST v1.9, with IMGT germline references. Reads were filtered out if the reads had weak V/J assignments (E-value above 1e-6), no CDR3, stop codons, out-of-frame junctions, or ambiguous translated residues. V3J clonotypes were defined as sequences sharing an identical inferred V gene, J gene, and CDR3 amino acid sequence. The percentage overlap between two repertoires was calculated by dividing the number of shared unique clonotypes by the size of the smaller repertoire. RTK rarefaction, the Chao1 estimator, and Recon v2.1 estimates of unobserved clonotypes were used to assess repertoire richness. Generation probabilities for all TCRbeta clonotypes obtained by the gDNA method from several donors were computed using OLGA. TCRdb provides this immuneACCESS table in a form limited to in-frame rearrangements. Some clones are lacking; in checked studies, under half of them reflect an unresolved V gene, and why the rest are absent is not known. That table furnishes V, J and clone size, whereas the DNA furnished D and trimming. The sample table records some 800,000 clones; around 93% of these occur just once. In total, the top ten clones hold around 24% of the sample.

Overall study results and their limits: Only blood was sampled, and tissue TCR repertoires likely differ from those in blood. Clonotypes shared by all four sorted-subset donors showed higher generation probabilities than non-shared clonotypes. Pairwise subsampling indicated that sequencing depth was expected to affect the degree of clonotype sharing among donors. Estimated clonotype richness was generally larger for naive than for memory subsets. Incomplete sequencing was indicated by rarefaction of sorted-subset datasets, despite the large sequencing depth. About 5% of naive CD4, 3.5% of naive CD8, approximately 2.2% of memory CD4, and about 0.4% of memory CD8 clonotypes were shared across several donors. Because the study included a small number of donors, the genetic and exposure-history diversity represented was limited.

On this clone itself: Its antigen is unknown. Base qualities are not recorded, but no much larger clone differs from it by a single base. Other DNA sequences from this sample encode an identical CDR3 as well.

The junction shows trimming of 0 bases on V and 4 bases on J, and the gene matches do not reach 1 base of it. CDR1 and CDR2 were assigned from the germline V gene as SGHVS and FNYEAQ. Taken from cysteine to phenylalanine, the CDR3 has 15 residues. Just the 45-base CDR3 DNA is kept, in frame starting at base 1. Recombination linked TRBV7-6 to TRBJ2-1; 9 central bases correspond to TRBD2. This sequence was found in a young man in good health. The sequencing input was naive CD8+ T cells sorted from blood. Sample cell subset or site, as interpreted from the label and publication: CD45RA+CCR7+. At the DNA level, the sequence is TGTGCCAGCAGCTTAGCTCTAGCGGGGTACAATGAGCAGTTCTTC. Its product reads: CASSLALAGYNEQFF.